Given below is one T cell receptor beta chain in context. The antigen remains unidentified. This specimen comes from a study of cytomegalovirus exposure and HLA in healthy donors. The length of the CDR3 is 13 residues. Trimming cost V 8 bases and J 2 bases; bases outside gene matches: 6. CDR1 MDHEN and CDR2 SYDVKM come from the germline V gene. The study's findings and limits: Rare TCR sequences predominated, though certain public TCRs were found in many donors. As confirmed in vitro, three CMV-associated chains were specific for CMV antigens. First-cohort TCR clusters tended to co-occur in the approximately 110 validation repertoires, a later analysis found.

The method was immunoSEQ multiplex PCR; TCRdb's version includes in-frame clones alone and lacks a portion of them. Of fewer than 150,000 clones listed, around 90% were seen once; the top ten hold around 8%. The clonotype originates from a woman aged 18 to 35 in good health and CMV-seropositive. The chain couples TRBV28 to TRBJ2-7; 7 nucleotides line up with TRBD1. Specimen: PBMCs. CDR3 nucleotides: TGTGCCAGCCGGGACAGCGGAACCTACGAGCAGTACTTC. It translates to CASRDSGTYEQYF.